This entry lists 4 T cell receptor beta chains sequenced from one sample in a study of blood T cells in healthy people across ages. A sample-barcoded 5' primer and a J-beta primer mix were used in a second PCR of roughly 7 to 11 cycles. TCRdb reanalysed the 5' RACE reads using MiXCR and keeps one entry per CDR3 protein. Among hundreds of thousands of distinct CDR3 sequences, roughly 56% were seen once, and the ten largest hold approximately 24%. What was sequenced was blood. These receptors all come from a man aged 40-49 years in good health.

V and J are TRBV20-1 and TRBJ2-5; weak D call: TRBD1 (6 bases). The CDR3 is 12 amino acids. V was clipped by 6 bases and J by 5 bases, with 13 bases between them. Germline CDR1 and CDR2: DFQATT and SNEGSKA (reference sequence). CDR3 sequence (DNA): TGCAGTGCAAAAAACAGGGTTGAGACCCAGTACTTC. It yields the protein CSAKNRVETQYF.

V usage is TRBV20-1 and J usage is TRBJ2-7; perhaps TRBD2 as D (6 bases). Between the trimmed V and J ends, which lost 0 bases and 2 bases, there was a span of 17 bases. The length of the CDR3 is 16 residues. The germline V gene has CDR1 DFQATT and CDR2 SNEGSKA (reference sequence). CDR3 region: CSARDPSAGGTYEQYF. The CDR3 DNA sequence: TGCAGTGCTAGAGATCCGAGCGCAGGCGGGACCTACGAGCAGTACTTC.

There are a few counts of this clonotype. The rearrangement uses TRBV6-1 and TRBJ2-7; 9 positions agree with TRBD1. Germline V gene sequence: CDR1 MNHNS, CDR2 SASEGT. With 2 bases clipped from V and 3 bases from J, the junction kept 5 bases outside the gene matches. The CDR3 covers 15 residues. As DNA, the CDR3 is TGTGCCAGCAGTGAACCGGGACAGGGTCACTACGAGCAGTACTTC. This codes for CASSEPGQGHYEQYF.

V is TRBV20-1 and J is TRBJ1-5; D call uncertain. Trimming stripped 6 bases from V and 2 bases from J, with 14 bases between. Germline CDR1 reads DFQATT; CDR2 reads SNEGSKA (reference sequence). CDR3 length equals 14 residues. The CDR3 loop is CSATDGRGNQPQHF. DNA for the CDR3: TGCAGTGCCACAGACGGCCGTGGCAATCAGCCCCAGCATTTT.